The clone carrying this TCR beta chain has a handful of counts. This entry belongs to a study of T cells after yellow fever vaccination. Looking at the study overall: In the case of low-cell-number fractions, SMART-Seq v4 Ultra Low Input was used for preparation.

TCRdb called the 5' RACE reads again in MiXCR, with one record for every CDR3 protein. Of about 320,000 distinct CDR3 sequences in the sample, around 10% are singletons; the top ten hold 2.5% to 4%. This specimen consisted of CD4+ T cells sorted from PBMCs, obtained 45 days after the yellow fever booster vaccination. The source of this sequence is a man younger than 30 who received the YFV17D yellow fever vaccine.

The chain's CDR3 is CASSNEAGGLETQYF. The CDR3 region has the DNA TGTGCCAGCAGCAACGAAGCGGGGGGGCTGGAGACCCAGTACTTC. J is TRBJ2-5 and V is TRBV5-4; 10 nucleotides agree with TRBD2. Germline trimming cut 4 bases from V and 5 bases from J; bases unmatched to any gene: 8. Germline V lookup: CDR1 SGHNT, CDR2 YYREEE (reference sequence). The CDR3 consists of 15 residues.